These T cell receptor beta chains were read from a single sample in a study of T-cell memory formation after mild COVID-19. TCRdb re-called the 5' RACE reads with MiXCR, one entry per CDR3 protein. Of approximately 390,000 distinct CDR3 sequences listed, more than 15% are singletons. The sample taken for sequencing was PBMCs or a T cell subset sorted from them (not recorded which). These receptors all stem from a man aged 18-30 years who had mild COVID-19 (a few samples of this study predate the infection). Cell type and time point are not known. Each CDR3 is given with its conserved first and last residue. D genes are given only for firm matches. Only some rows state a clone size, as once, few, many or a class for expanded clones.

CDR3 length: 13; J gene: TRBJ2-3; V gene: TRBV15; D gene: NA; clone size: few; CDR3 DNA: TGTGCCACCAGCAGAGATTCGACATCTGCGCAGTATTTT; CDR3 protein: CATSRDSTSAQYF
CDR3 length: 12; J gene: TRBJ2-1; V gene: TRBV2; D gene: NA; clone size: NA; CDR3 DNA: TGTGCCAGCAGTCCCAGGGAGGATGAGCAGTTCTTC; CDR3 protein: CASSPREDEQFF
CDR3 length: 17; J gene: TRBJ2-3; V gene: TRBV2; D gene: TRBD1; clone size: NA; CDR3 DNA: TGTGCCAGCAGTGAAGCGGAGCCAGGACAGGGCCCAGATACGCAGTATTTT; CDR3 protein: CASSEAEPGQGPDTQYF
CDR3 length: 18; J gene: TRBJ2-1; V gene: TRBV21-1; D gene: NA; clone size: NA; CDR3 DNA: TGTGCCAGCAGCAAATTTCCCGGGACCCGGCGAAGGAAGGGTGAGCAGTTCTTC; CDR3 protein: CASSKFPGTRRRKGEQFF
CDR3 length: 14; J gene: TRBJ2-1; V gene: TRBV5-1; D gene: TRBD2; clone size: many; CDR3 DNA: TGCGCCAGCAGCATTGGGAGGGCAGACAATGAGCAGTTCTTC; CDR3 protein: CASSIGRADNEQFF
CDR3 length: 17; J gene: TRBJ2-1; V gene: TRBV5-1; D gene: TRBD2; clone size: NA; CDR3 DNA: TGCGCCAGCAGCTTGGGGGCCACTAGCGGGGGGGCGATCCGGCAGTTCTTC; CDR3 protein: CASSLGATSGGAIRQFF
CDR3 length: 15; J gene: TRBJ2-3; V gene: TRBV6-2/TRBV6-3; D gene: NA; clone size: NA; CDR3 DNA: TGTGCCAGCAGTTTACGGACGGGAGCGGCAGATACGCAGTATTTT; CDR3 protein: CASSLRTGAADTQYF
CDR3 length: 13; J gene: TRBJ2-5; V gene: TRBV4-3; D gene: TRBD2; clone size: few; CDR3 DNA: TGCGCCAGCAGCCAAGATGGACTAGCGACCCAGTACTTC; CDR3 protein: CASSQDGLATQYF
CDR3 length: 15; J gene: TRBJ2-5; V gene: TRBV7-7; D gene: TRBD1; clone size: few; CDR3 DNA: TGTGCTAGCAGCTCCACAGGGGGTGTCCAAGAGACCCAGTACTTC; CDR3 protein: CASSSTGGVQETQYF
CDR3 length: 13; J gene: TRBJ1-5; V gene: TRBV28; D gene: TRBD1; clone size: many; CDR3 DNA: TGTGCCAGCTACAGGGGGTCAAATCAGCCCCAGCATTTT; CDR3 protein: CASYRGSNQPQHF
CDR3 length: 12; J gene: TRBJ2-3; V gene: TRBV2; D gene: NA; clone size: NA; CDR3 DNA: TGTGCCAGTCTAATCCGCACAGATACGCAGTATTTT; CDR3 protein: CASLIRTDTQYF